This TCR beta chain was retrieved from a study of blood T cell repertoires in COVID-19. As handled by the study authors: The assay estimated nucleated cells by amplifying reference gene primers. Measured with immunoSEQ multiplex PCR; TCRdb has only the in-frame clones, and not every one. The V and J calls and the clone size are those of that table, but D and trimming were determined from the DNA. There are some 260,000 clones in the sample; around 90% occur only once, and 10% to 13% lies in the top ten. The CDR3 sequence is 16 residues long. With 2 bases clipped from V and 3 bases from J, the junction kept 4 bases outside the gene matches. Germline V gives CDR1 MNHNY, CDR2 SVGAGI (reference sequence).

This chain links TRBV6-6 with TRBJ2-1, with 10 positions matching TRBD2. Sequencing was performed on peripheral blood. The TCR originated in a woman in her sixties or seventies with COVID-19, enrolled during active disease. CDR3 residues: CASSYVRTSGYNEQFF. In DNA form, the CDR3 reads TGTGCCAGCAGTTACGTCCGGACTAGCGGCTACAATGAGCAGTTCTTC.